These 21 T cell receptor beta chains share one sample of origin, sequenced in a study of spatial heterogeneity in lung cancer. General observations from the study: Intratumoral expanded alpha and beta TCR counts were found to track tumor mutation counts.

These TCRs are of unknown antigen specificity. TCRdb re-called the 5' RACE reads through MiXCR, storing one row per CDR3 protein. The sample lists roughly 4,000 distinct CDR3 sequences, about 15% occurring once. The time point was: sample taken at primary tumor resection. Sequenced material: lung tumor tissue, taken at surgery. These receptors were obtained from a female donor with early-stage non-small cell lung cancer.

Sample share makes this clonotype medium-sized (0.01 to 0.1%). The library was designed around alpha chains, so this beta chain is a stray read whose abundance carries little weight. The CDR3 here is CASSYGTATEAFF. The CDR3 DNA reads TGTGCCAGCAGTTACGGAACAGCTACTGAAGCTTTCTTT. V and J are TRBV6-2 or TRBV6-3 and TRBJ1-1; unclear D gene. Germline V gene sequence: CDR1 MNHEY, CDR2 SVGEGT. The V gene lost 2 bases and the J gene lost 5 bases, with 9 bases spanning the gap. This CDR3 contains 13 residues.

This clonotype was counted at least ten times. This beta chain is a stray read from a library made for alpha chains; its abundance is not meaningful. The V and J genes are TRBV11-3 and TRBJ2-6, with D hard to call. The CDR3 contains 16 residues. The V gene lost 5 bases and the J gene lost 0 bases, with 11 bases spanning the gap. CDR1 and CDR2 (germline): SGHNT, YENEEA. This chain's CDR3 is CASSPSGASGANVLTF. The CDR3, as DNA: TGTGCCAGCAGCCCCTCAGGCGCCTCTGGGGCCAACGTCCTGACTTTC.

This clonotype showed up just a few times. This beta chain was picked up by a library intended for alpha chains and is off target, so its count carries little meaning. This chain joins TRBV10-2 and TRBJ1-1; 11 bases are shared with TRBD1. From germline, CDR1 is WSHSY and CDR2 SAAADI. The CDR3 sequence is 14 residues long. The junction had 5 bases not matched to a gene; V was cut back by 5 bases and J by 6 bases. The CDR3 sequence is CASSSGTGGSEAFF. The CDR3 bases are TGCGCCAGCAGTTCCGGGACAGGGGGGTCTGAAGCTTTCTTT.

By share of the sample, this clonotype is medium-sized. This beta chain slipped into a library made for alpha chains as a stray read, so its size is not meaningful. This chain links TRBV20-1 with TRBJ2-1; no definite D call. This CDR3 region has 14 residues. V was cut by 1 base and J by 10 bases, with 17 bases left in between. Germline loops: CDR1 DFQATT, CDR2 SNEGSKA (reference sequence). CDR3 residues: CSARVVSRIDEQFF. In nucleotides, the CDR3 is TGCAGTGCTAGAGTCGTCAGCCGGATCGACGAGCAGTTCTTC.

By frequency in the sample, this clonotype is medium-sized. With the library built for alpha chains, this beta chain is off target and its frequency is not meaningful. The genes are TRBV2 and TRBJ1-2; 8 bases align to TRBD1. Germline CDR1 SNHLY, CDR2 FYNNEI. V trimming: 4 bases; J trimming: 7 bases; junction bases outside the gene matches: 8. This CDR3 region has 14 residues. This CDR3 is CASSVESRGPGYTF. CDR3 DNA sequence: TGTGCCAGCAGTGTTGAAAGCAGGGGGCCTGGCTACACCTTC.

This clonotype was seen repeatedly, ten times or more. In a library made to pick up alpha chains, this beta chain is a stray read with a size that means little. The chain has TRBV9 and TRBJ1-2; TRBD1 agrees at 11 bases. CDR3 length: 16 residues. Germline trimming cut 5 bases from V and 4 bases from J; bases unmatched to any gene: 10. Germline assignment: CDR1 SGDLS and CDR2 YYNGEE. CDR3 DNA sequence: TGTGCCAGCAGTGAAGGGCGGGACAGGGGGACCTATGGCTACACCTTC. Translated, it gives CASSEGRDRGTYGYTF.

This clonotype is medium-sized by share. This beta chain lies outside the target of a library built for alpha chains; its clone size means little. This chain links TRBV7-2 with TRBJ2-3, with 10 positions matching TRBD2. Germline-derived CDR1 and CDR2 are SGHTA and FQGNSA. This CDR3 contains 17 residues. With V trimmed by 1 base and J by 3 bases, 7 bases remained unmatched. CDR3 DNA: TGTGCCAGCAGCTTAGGCGGGGGACTAGCGACGACAGATACGCAGTATTTT. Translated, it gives CASSLGGGLATTDTQYF.

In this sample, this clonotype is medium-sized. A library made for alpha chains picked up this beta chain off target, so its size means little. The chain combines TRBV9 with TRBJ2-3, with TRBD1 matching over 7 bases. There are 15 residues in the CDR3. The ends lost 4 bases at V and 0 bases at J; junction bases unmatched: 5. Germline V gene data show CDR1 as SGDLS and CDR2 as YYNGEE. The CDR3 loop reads CASSPGTASTDTQYF. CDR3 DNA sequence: TGTGCCAGCAGCCCAGGGACAGCTAGCACAGATACGCAGTATTTT.

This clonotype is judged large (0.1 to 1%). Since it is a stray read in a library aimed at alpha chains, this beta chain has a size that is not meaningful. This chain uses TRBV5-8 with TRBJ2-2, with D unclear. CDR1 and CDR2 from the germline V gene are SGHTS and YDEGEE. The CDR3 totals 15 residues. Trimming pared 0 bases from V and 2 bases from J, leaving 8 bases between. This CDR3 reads CASSLGHLNTGELFF. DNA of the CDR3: TGTGCCAGCAGCTTGGGGCACCTTAACACCGGGGAGCTGTTTTTT.

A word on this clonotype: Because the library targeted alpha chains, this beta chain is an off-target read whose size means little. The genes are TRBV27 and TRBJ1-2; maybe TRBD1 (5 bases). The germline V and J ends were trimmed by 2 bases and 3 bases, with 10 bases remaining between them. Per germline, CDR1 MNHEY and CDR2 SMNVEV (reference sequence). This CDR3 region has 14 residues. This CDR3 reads CASSLKATDYGYTF. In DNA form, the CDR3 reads TGTGCCAGCAGTTTAAAGGCGACAGACTATGGCTACACCTTC.

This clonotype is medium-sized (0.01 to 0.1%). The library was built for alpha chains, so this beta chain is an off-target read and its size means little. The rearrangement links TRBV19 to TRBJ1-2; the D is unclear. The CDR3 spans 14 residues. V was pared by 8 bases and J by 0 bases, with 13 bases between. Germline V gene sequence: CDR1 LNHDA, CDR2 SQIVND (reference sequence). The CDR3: CASGVAAANYGYTF. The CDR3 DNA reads TGTGCCAGTGGGGTCGCAGCAGCTAACTATGGCTACACCTTC.

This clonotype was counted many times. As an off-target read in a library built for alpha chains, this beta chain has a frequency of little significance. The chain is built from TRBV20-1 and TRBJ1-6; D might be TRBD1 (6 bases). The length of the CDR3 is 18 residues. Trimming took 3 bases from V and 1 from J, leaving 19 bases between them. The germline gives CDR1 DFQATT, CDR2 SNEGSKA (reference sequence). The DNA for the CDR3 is TGCAGTGCTAGCGCGACTTGGGGTAGGGGGTCCTATAATTCACCCCTCCACTTT. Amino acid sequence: CSASATWGRGSYNSPLHF.

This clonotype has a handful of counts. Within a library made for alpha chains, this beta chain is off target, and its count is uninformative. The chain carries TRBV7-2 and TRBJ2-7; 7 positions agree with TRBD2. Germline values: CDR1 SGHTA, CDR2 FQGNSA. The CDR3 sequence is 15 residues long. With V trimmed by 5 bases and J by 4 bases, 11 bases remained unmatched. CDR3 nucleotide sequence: TGTGCCAGCAGCATCGAAGCGGGGATCAGTTACGAGCAGTACTTC. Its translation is CASSIEAGISYEQYF.

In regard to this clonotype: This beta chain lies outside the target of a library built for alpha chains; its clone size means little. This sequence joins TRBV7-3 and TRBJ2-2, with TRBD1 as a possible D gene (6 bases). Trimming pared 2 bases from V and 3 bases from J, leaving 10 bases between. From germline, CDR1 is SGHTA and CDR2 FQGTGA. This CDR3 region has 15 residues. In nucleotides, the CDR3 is TGTGCCAGCAGCTTATCCCAGGGGTACACCGGGGAGCTGTTTTTT. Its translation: CASSLSQGYTGELFF.

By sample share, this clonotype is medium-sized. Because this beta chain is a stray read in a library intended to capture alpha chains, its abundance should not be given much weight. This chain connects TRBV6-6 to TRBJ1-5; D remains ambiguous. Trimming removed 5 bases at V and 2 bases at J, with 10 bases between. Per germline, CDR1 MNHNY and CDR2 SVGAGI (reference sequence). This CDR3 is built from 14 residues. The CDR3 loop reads CASSPGLGNQPQHF. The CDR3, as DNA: TGTGCCAGCAGTCCCGGACTCGGCAATCAGCCCCAGCATTTT.

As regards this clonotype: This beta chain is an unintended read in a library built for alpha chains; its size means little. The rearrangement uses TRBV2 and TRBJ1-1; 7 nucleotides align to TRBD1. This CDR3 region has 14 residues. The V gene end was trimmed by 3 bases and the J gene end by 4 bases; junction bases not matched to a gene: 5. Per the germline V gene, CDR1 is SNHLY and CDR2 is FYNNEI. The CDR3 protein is CASSERQGPTEAFF. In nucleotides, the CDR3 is TGTGCCAGCAGTGAGAGACAGGGACCCACTGAAGCTTTCTTT.

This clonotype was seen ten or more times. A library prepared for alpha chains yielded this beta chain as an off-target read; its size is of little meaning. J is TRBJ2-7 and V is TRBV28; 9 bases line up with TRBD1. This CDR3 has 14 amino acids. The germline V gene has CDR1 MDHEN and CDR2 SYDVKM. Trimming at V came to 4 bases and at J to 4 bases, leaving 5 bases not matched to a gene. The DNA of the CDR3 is TGTGCCAGCAGTTCCGGACAGGGGTTATACGAGCAGTACTTC. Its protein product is CASSSGQGLYEQYF.

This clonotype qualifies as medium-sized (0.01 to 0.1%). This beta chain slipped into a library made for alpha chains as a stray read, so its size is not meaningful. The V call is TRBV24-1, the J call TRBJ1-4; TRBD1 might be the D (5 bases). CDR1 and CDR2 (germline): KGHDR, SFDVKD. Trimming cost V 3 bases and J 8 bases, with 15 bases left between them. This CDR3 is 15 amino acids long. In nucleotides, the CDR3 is TGTGCCACCAGTGATATTGTTGGGGGACGGGAAAAACTGTTTTTT. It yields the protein CATSDIVGGREKLFF.

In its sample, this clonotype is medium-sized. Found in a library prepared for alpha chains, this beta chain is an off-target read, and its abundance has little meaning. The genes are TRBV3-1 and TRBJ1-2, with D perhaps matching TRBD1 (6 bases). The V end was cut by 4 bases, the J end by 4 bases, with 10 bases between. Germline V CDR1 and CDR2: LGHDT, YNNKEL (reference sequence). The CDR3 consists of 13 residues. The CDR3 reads CASSPTGVYGYTF. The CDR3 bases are TGTGCCAGCAGCCCGACAGGAGTCTATGGCTACACCTTC.

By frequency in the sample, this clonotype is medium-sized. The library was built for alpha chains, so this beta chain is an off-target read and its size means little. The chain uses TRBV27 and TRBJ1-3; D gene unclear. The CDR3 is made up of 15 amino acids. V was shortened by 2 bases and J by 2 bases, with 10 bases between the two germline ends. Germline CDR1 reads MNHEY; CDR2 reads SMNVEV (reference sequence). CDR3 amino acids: CASSLRGFAGNTIYF. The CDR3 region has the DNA TGTGCCAGCAGTTTAAGAGGGTTCGCTGGAAACACCATATATTTT.

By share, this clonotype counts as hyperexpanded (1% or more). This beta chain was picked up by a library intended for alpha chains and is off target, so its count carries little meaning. This chain's CDR3 is CSVAQGGTDTQYF. The CDR3 DNA follows: TGCAGCGTTGCCCAGGGTGGTACAGATACGCAGTATTTT. The chain couples TRBV29-1 to TRBJ2-3; possible D gene TRBD1, 5 bases. The CDR3 runs to 13 residues. Germline CDR1 is SQVTM and CDR2 is ANQGSEA. V was clipped by 4 bases and J by 3 bases, with 11 bases between them.